These 2 T cell receptor beta chains originate from one sample sequenced in a study of blood T cell repertoires in COVID-19. Generated by immunoSEQ multiplex PCR, the TCRdb table keeps only in-frame clones and is missing some. The sample consists of around 41,000 clones, roughly 87% of them appearing once. Sequencing was done on a sample of peripheral blood. These receptor sequences come from a woman of 80 years or more with active COVID-19.

The chain couples TRBV6-5 to TRBJ2-5; 7 bases agree with TRBD2. This CDR3 spans 14 amino acids. Per germline, CDR1 MNHEY and CDR2 SVGAGI. The trim removed 2 bases at V and 4 bases at J, leaving 4 bases unmatched. The CDR3 loop reads CASSYGGVGETQYF. CDR3 DNA: TGTGCCAGCAGTTACGGGGGGGTTGGAGAGACCCAGTACTTC.

The chain has TRBV5-1 and TRBJ2-3; weak D call: TRBD2 (6 bases). The CDR3 spans 15 residues. CDR1 SGHRS and CDR2 YFSETQ come from the germline V gene. The ends were cut back, 0 bases at V and 0 bases at J, with 8 bases in the middle. In nucleotides, the CDR3 is TGCGCCAGCAGCTTGGCAGGGACTAGCACAGATACGCAGTATTTT. It yields the protein CASSLAGTSTDTQYF.